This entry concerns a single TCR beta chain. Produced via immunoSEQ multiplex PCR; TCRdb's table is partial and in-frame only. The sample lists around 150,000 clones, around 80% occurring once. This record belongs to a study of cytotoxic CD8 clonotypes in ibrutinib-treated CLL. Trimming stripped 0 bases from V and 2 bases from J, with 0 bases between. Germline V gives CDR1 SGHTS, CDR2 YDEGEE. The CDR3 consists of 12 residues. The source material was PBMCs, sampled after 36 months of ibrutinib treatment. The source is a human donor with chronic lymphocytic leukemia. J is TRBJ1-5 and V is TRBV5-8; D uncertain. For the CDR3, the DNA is TGTGCCAGCAGCTTGGGCAATCAGCCCCAGCATTTT. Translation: CASSLGNQPQHF.